A selection of T cell receptor beta chains follows, all from one sample in a study of T-cell memory formation after mild COVID-19. TCRdb recomputed calls from the 5' RACE reads with MiXCR, one row per CDR3 protein. Of some 440,000 distinct CDR3 sequences listed, 25% are singletons. Specimen: PBMCs or a T cell subset sorted from them (not recorded which). The receptors stem from an adult woman who had mild COVID-19 (a few samples of this study predate the infection). Cell type and time point are not known. CDR3s include the opening cysteine and the closing phenylalanine or tryptophan. The D gene is left open where the match is weak. Part of the rows lack a size; the others show once, few, many or a class for expanded clones.

j_call v_call d_call clone_size cdr3_aa cdr3_nt
TRBJ2-3 TRBV6-6 - - CASSRDGASTDTQYF TGTGCCAGCAGCCGGGACGGAGCTAGCACAGATACGCAGTATTTT
TRBJ2-2 TRBV3-1 TRBD2 few CASGLAGVTGELFF TGTGCCAGCGGACTAGCGGGAGTCACCGGGGAGCTGTTTTTT
TRBJ2-1 TRBV9 - few CASSVASGGLPEIF TGTGCCAGCAGCGTAGCGTCAGGGGGGCTTCCAGAAATCTTC
TRBJ2-3 TRBV4-1 - - CASSPISTDTQYF TGCGCCAGCAGCCCCATAAGCACAGATACGCAGTATTTT
TRBJ1-1 TRBV11-3 - - CASSLEVEAFF TGTGCCAGCAGCTTAGAGGTTGAAGCTTTCTTT
TRBJ2-7 TRBV7-9 - few CASSKTGTITYEQYF TGTGCCAGCAGCAAAACCGGGACCATAACGTACGAGCAGTACTTC
TRBJ2-6 TRBV4-1 - - CASSQTDYAIGANVLTF TGCGCCAGCAGCCAAACTGACTATGCGATAGGGGCCAACGTCCTGACTTTC
TRBJ1-2 TRBV5-1 - few CASSPFGDGGYTF TGCGCCAGCAGTCCCTTCGGGGACGGAGGCTACACCTTC
TRBJ2-1 TRBV7-8 - - CASSSKRAGVRGEQFF TGTGCCAGCAGCTCCAAGAGAGCCGGAGTACGGGGGGAGCAGTTCTTC
TRBJ2-7 TRBV4-3 - few CASSLQASSSYEQYF TGCGCCAGCAGCCTTCAGGCCTCTAGCTCCTACGAGCAGTACTTC
TRBJ1-5 TRBV12-3/TRBV12-4 - few CASSLMEGNQPQHF TGTGCCAGCAGCCTGATGGAGGGAAATCAGCCCCAGCATTTT
TRBJ2-3 TRBV5-1 - - CASSLAGSSKQDTQYF TGCGCCAGCAGCTTGGCCGGGTCTAGCAAGCAAGATACGCAGTATTTT
TRBJ1-6 TRBV9 - - CASARGGDRSPLHF TGTGCCAGCGCCCGGGGGGGGGATCGTTCACCCCTCCACTTT
TRBJ2-4 TRBV7-6 - - CASSLGPDIAKNIQYF TGTGCCAGCAGCTTAGGACCAGACATAGCCAAAAACATTCAGTACTTC
TRBJ2-3 TRBV12-3/TRBV12-4 - - CASSFDGYTDTQYF TGTGCCAGCAGTTTTGATGGCTACACAGATACGCAGTATTTT
TRBJ2-3 TRBV20-1 TRBD1 - CSAPRTGDDTQYF TGCAGTGCTCCGCGGACAGGGGATGATACGCAGTATTTT
TRBJ1-2 TRBV9 - - CASSVVSGDGYTF TGTGCCAGCAGCGTAGTGTCAGGGGACGGCTACACCTTC
TRBJ2-7 TRBV9 - - CASSPSEGFEQYF TGTGCCAGCAGCCCTAGCGAGGGGTTCGAGCAGTACTTC
TRBJ1-2 TRBV29-1 TRBD1 few CSVEDRGTGDGYTF TGCAGCGTTGAAGATCGGGGGACAGGGGATGGCTACACCTTC
TRBJ2-1 TRBV29-1 - - CSVEPGLYKNEQFF TGCAGCGTTGAGCCGGGACTCTACAAAAATGAGCAGTTCTTC
TRBJ2-7 TRBV7-9 TRBD2 - CASSSSGGGHYEQYF TGTGCCAGCAGCTCCAGCGGGGGGGGACACTACGAGCAGTACTTC
TRBJ2-7 TRBV7-9 TRBD2 - CASSGWTSGGPPAQYF TGTGCCAGCAGCGGATGGACTAGCGGGGGGCCGCCGGCGCAGTACTTC
TRBJ2-5 TRBV10-3 - few CAIRRLIQETQYF TGTGCCATCAGGAGGCTGATTCAAGAGACCCAGTACTTC
TRBJ1-1 TRBV16 - - CASSQRRGREAFF TGTGCCAGCAGCCAACGTCGGGGGCGAGAAGCTTTCTTT
TRBJ2-5 TRBV4-1 - few CASSTTGTEETQYF TGCGCCAGCAGCACTACCGGGACTGAAGAGACCCAGTACTTC
TRBJ2-5 TRBV3-1 - few CASSRWTETQYF TGTGCCAGCAGCCGGTGGACGGAGACCCAGTACTTC
TRBJ2-5 TRBV5-1 - - CASSRQGGQETQYF TGCGCCAGCAGCCGGCAGGGAGGCCAAGAGACCCAGTACTTC
TRBJ2-3 TRBV7-2 TRBD2 few CASSPWTSSTDTQYF TGTGCCAGCAGCCCCTGGACTAGTAGCACAGATACGCAGTATTTT
TRBJ2-1 TRBV6-1 - few CASSREPGPGEQFF TGTGCCAGCAGTCGCGAGCCAGGGCCAGGGGAGCAGTTCTTC
TRBJ2-5 TRBV24-1 TRBD1 few CATSERRQGSLETQYF TGTGCCACCAGTGAGCGTCGACAGGGATCGCTAGAGACCCAGTACTTC
TRBJ2-7 TRBV7-2 - many CASSLVLAGGVPYEQYF TGTGCCAGCAGCTTAGTCCTTGCAGGGGGGGTACCCTACGAGCAGTACTTC
TRBJ1-2 TRBV9 - few CASSVAGVANYGYTF TGTGCCAGCAGCGTTGCGGGGGTAGCTAACTATGGCTACACCTTC
TRBJ2-1 TRBV27 TRBD1 few CASRTGDRDYNEQFF TGTGCCAGCAGGACCGGGGACAGGGACTACAATGAGCAGTTCTTC
TRBJ2-7 TRBV5-1 - - CASSPKDISYEQYF TGCGCCAGCAGCCCGAAAGATATCTCCTACGAGCAGTACTTC
TRBJ2-5 TRBV7-2 TRBD2 few CASSLVGGEETQYF TGTGCCAGCAGCTTGGTCGGGGGGGAAGAGACCCAGTACTTC
TRBJ2-7 TRBV6-5 TRBD1 - CASSSEDRGQDYEQYF TGTGCCAGCAGCTCCGAGGACAGGGGGCAGGACTACGAGCAGTACTTC
TRBJ2-3 TRBV20-1 - few CSASLSGGGPDTQYF TGCAGTGCTAGTCTTTCTGGTGGGGGTCCAGATACGCAGTATTTT
TRBJ2-7 TRBV28 TRBD1 few CATLRTGGAGQYF TGTGCCACCCTTCGGACAGGGGGCGCAGGGCAGTACTTC
TRBJ2-5 TRBV4-2 TRBD2 few CASSARGQETQYF TGTGCCAGCAGCGCGCGGGGGCAAGAGACCCAGTACTTC
TRBJ2-6 TRBV21-1 - - CASSKAQGCGANVLTF TGTGCCAGCAGCAAAGCGCAAGGGTGTGGGGCCAACGTCCTGACTTTC
TRBJ2-1 TRBV30 - - CAWSALHEQFF TGTGCCTGGAGTGCCCTCCATGAGCAGTTCTTC
TRBJ2-4 TRBV20-1 - many CSASRKGASAKNIQYF TGCAGTGCTTCCCGGAAAGGGGCTAGCGCCAAAAACATTCAGTACTTC
TRBJ1-1 TRBV4-2 TRBD1 few CASSRGQGVEAFF TGTGCCAGCAGCCGGGGACAGGGGGTAGAAGCTTTCTTT
TRBJ1-4 TRBV12-3/TRBV12-4 TRBD1 - CASSPRRQGVVTNEKLFF TGTGCCAGCAGTCCCCGAAGACAGGGAGTAGTAACTAATGAAAAACTGTTTTTT
TRBJ2-7 TRBV5-1 - - CASSPGIDYEKYF TGCGCCAGCAGCCCTGGGATTGACTACGAGAAGTACTTC
TRBJ2-7 TRBV7-6 TRBD2 few CASSPSGGSGSYEQYF TGTGCCAGCAGCCCGAGCGGCGGGAGCGGGAGCTACGAGCAGTACTTC
TRBJ2-3 TRBV12-3/TRBV12-4 - many CASRQAGRTDTQYF TGTGCCAGCAGGCAAGCGGGCCGCACAGATACGCAGTATTTT
TRBJ2-7 TRBV6-2/TRBV6-3 - - CASSYMGEQYF TGTGCCAGCAGTTACATGGGTGAGCAGTACTTC
TRBJ1-1 TRBV18 - few CASSADNTEAFF TGTGCCAGCTCAGCGGACAACACTGAAGCTTTCTTT
TRBJ2-1 TRBV29-1 - few CSAEPPGYNEQFF TGCAGCGCCGAACCCCCAGGGTACAATGAGCAGTTCTTC
TRBJ2-5 TRBV7-6 TRBD2 - CASSPGTSANQETQYF TGTGCCAGCAGCCCCGGGACTAGCGCAAACCAAGAGACCCAGTACTTC
TRBJ2-1 TRBV20-1 - - CSYPTLSNEQFF TGCAGCTATCCGACTCTGAGCAATGAGCAGTTCTTC
TRBJ2-5 TRBV7-9 TRBD2 - CASSSGLAGVVETQYF TGTGCCAGCAGCTCGGGACTAGCGGGAGTGGTAGAGACCCAGTACTTC
TRBJ2-2 TRBV4-3 - few CASSQGVSNTGELFF TGCGCCAGCAGCCAAGGCGTATCGAACACCGGGGAGCTGTTTTTT
TRBJ1-1 TRBV12-3/TRBV12-4 - - CASSLGATNTEAFF TGTGCCAGCAGCTTAGGGGCCACGAACACTGAAGCTTTCTTT
TRBJ2-3 TRBV4-3 - - CASSQGSGARTDTQYF TGCGCCAGCAGCCAAGGTTCAGGGGCACGCACAGATACGCAGTATTTT
TRBJ2-3 TRBV7-6 TRBD2 - CASSDRKVAGGPADTQYF TGTGCCAGCAGCGACCGTAAGGTAGCGGGGGGGCCAGCAGATACGCAGTATTTT
TRBJ2-3 TRBV7-2 - once CASSFSGSSLDTQYF TGTGCCAGCAGCTTTAGCGGTTCCAGCCTAGATACGCAGTATTTT